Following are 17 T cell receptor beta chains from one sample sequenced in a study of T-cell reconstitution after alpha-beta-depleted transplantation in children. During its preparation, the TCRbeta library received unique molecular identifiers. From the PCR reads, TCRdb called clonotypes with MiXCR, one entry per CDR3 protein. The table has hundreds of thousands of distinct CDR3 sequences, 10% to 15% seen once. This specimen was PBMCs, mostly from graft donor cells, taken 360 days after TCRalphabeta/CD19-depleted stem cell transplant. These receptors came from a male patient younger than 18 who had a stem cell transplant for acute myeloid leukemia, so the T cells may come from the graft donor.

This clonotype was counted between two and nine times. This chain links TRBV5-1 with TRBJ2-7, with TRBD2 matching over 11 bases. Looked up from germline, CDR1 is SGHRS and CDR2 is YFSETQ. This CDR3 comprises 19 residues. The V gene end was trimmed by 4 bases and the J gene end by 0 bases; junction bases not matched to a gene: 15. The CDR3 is CASSQLGQGLAEASYEQYF. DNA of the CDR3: TGCGCCAGCAGCCAACTAGGACAGGGACTAGCGGAGGCCTCCTACGAGCAGTACTTC.

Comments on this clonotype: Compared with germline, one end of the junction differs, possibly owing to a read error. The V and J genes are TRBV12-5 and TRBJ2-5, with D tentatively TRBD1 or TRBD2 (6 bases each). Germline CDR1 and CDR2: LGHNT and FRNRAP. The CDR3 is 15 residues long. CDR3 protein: CASGLGRGPGETQCF. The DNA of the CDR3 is TGTGCTAGTGGTTTGGGCAGGGGTCCGGGAGAGACCCAGTGCTTC.

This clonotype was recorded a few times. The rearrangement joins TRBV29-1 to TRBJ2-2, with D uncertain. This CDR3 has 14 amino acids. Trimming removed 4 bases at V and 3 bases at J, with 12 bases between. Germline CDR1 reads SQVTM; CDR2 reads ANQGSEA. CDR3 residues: CSVVIGLHTGELFF. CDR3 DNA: TGCAGCGTTGTCATCGGGTTACACACCGGGGAGCTGTTTTTT.

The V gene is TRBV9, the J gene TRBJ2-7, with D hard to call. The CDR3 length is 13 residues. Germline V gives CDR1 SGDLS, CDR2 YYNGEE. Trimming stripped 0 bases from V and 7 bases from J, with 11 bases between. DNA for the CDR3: TGTGCCAGCAGCGTAGACACCCTAGGGGAGCAGTACTTC. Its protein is CASSVDTLGEQYF.

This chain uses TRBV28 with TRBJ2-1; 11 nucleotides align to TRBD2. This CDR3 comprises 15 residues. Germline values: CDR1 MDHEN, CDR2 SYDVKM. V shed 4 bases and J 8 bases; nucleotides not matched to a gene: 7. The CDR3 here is CASSSGLADYHEQFF. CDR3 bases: TGTGCCAGCAGTTCGGGACTAGCGGATTATCATGAGCAGTTCTTC.

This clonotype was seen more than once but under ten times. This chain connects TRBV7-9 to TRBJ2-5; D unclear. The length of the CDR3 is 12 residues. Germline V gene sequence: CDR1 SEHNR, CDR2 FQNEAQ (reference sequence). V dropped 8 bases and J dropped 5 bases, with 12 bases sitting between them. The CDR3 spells CASQWVGETQYF. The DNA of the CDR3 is TGTGCCAGCCAATGGGTAGGGGAGACCCAGTACTTC.

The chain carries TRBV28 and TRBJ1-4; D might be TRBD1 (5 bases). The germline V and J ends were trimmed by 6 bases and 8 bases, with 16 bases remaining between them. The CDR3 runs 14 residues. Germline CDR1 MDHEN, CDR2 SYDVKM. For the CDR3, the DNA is TGTGCCAGCAGGCCCGGGACGGGGAGGGAAAAACTGTTTTTT. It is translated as CASRPGTGREKLFF.

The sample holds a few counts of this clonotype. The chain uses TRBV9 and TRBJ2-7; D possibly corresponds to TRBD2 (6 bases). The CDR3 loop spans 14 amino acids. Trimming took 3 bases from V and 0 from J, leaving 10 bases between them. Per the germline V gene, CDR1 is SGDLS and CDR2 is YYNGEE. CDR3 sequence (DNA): TGTGCCAGCAGCGCCGGGACTCTCTCCTACGAGCAGTACTTC. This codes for CASSAGTLSYEQYF.

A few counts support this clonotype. For the CDR3, the DNA is TGCGCCAGCAGCTTGGCCCCAGGTAACTACGAGCAGTACTTC. It translates to CASSLAPGNYEQYF. V usage is TRBV5-1 and J usage is TRBJ2-7; D remains unclear. This CDR3 comprises 14 residues. The V end was cut by 0 bases, the J end by 3 bases, with 10 bases between. Looked up from germline, CDR1 is SGHRS and CDR2 is YFSETQ.

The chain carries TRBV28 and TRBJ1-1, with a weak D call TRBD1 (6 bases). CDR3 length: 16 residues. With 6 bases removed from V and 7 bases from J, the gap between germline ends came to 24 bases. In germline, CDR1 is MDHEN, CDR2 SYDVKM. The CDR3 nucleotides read TGTGCCAGCAGGGTTCTACAGGGAGGGGGGGAGGGTGAAGCTTTCTTT. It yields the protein CASRVLQGGGEGEAFF.

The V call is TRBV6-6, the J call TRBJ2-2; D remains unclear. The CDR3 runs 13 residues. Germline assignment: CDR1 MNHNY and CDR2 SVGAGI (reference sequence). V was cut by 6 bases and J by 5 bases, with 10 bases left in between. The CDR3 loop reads CASRRFHTGELFF. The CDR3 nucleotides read TGTGCCAGCAGACGCTTCCATACCGGGGAGCTGTTTTTT.

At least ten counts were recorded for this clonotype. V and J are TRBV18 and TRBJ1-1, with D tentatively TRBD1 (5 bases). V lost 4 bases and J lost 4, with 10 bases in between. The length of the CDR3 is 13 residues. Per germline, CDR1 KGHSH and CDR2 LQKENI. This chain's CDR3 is CASSQGRGTEAFF. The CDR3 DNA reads TGTGCCAGCTCACAGGGGCGCGGCACTGAAGCTTTCTTT. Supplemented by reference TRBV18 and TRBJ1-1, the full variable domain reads NAGVMQNPRHLVRRRGQEARLRCSPMKGHSHVYWYRQLPEEGLKFMVYLQKENIIDESGMPKERFSAEFPKEGPSILRIQQVVRGDSAAYFCASSQGRGTEAFFGQGTRLTVV.

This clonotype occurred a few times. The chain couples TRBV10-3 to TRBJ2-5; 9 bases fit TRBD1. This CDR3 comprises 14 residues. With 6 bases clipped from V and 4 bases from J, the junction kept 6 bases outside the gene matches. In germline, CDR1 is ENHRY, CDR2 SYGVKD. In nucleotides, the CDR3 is TGTGCCATCAGGCCCGGGACAGGGAGAGAGACCCAGTACTTC. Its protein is CAIRPGTGRETQYF.

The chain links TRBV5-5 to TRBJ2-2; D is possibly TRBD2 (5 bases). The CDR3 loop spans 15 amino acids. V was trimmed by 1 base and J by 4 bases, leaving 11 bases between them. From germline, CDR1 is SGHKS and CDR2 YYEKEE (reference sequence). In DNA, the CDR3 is TGTGCCAGCAGCTTGAGGAGCGGCGGCACCGGGGAGCTGTTTTTT. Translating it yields CASSLRSGGTGELFF.

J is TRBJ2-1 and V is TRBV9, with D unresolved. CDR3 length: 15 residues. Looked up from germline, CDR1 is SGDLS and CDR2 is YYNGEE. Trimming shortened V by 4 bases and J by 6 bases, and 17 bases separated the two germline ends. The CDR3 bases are TGTGCCAGCAGCCCTGCGCCAATATTGAGCAATGAGCAGTTCTTC. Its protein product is CASSPAPILSNEQFF.

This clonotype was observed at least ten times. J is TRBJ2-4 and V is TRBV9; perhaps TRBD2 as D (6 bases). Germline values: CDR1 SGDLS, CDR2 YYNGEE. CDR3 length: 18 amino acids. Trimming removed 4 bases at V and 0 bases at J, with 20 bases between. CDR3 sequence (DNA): TGTGCCAGCAGCTCCCCCTCAGAGGGCGGGGAAGCCAAAAACATTCAGTACTTC. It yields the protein CASSSPSEGGEAKNIQYF. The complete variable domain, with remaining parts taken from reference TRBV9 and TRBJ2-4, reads DSGVTQTPKHLITATGQRVTLRCSPRSGDLSVYWYQQSLDQGLQFLIQYYNGEERAKGNILERFSAQQFPDLHSELNLSSLELGDSALYFCASSSPSEGGEAKNIQYFGAGTRLSVL.

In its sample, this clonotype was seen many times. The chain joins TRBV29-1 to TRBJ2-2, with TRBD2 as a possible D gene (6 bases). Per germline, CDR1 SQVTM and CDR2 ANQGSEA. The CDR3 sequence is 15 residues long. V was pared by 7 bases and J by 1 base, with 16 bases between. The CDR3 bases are TGCAGCGCCCAACGGGGGACGGAGAACACCGGGGAGCTGTTTTTT. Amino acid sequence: CSAQRGTENTGELFF.